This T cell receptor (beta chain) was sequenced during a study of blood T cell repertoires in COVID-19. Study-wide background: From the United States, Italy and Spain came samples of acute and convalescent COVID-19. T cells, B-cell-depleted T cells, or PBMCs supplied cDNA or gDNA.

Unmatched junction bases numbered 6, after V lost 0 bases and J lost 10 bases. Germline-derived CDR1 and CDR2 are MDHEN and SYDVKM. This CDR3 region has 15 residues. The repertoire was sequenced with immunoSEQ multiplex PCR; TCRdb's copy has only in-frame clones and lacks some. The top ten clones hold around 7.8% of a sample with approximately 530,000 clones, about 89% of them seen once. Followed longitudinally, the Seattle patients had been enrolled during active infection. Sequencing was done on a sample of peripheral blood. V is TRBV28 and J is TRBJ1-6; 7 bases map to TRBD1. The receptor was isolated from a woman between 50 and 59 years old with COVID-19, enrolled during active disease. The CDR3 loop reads CASSLWTGQRSPLHF. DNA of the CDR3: TGTGCCAGCAGTTTATGGACAGGGCAGAGGTCACCCCTCCACTTT.